The text below deals with one TCR beta chain. Its antigen is not identified. Data came from immunoSEQ multiplex PCR; TCRdb stores just in-frame clones and leaves some out. The repertoire shows 36,000 or so clones, none seen only once; the top ten take about 1.2%. This entry belongs to a study of T cells after posttransplantation cyclophosphamide. The study, taken as a whole, reports: Blood and skin or GI T cell repertoires showed limited TRB overlap. Recipient CMV seropositivity and CMV reactivation strongly tracked TRB clonality.

Germline V gene lookup returns CDR1 GTSNPN and CDR2 SVGIG (reference sequence). V dropped 6 bases and J dropped 10; count of bases not matched to a gene: 6. The CDR3 contains 11 residues. Input material: PBMCs. The chain employs TRBV30 and TRBJ1-1; 9 nucleotides agree with TRBD1. The receptor's source is a girl between 5 and 17 years old in good health, CMV-negative, and a related stem cell transplant donor. The CDR3: CACGPGQGAFF. DNA of the CDR3: TGTGCCTGCGGTCCGGGACAGGGAGCTTTCTTT.